Following are 20 T cell receptor beta chains from one sample sequenced in a study of T cell clonotyping in hematopoietic cell transplantation. Data came from immunoSEQ multiplex PCR; TCRdb stores just in-frame clones and leaves some out. The sample lists 9,500 to 11,000 clones; around 45% were seen once. Sample: PBMCs, taken 30 days after allogeneic stem cell transplant. These receptors were taken from a male patient aged 45-59 years who had an allogeneic stem cell transplant from an unrelated donor, so the T cells may come from the graft donor. Some clones in this sample may be carry-over from other donors' samples.

The chain combines TRBV27 with TRBJ1-1; D uncertain. V lost 2 bases and J 0 bases, leaving 7 bases between the germline ends. This CDR3 region has 14 residues. Germline CDR1 MNHEY, CDR2 SMNVEV (reference sequence). The CDR3 spells CASSLVSVNTEAFF. CDR3 DNA sequence: TGTGCCAGCAGTTTAGTCAGTGTGAACACTGAAGCTTTCTTT.

This chain links TRBV4-1 with TRBJ1-2; D is undetermined. Per the germline V gene, CDR1 is MGHRA and CDR2 is YSYEKL. V shed 0 bases and J shed 7 bases, with 12 bases lying between them. This CDR3 comprises 14 residues. CDR3 region: CASSQEPGSTGYTF. CDR3 in DNA: TGCGCCAGCAGCCAAGAACCCGGGAGCACTGGCTACACCTTC.

The sample holds a few counts of this clone. The J gene is TRBJ1-2, the V gene TRBV5-1, with D uncertain. Germline CDR1 is SGHRS and CDR2 is YFSETQ. The V end was cut by 5 bases, the J end by 10 bases, with 18 bases between. The length of the CDR3 is 13 residues. The CDR3 region is CASSPGSRDDYTF. CDR3 sequence (DNA): TGCGCCAGCAGTCCCGGGTCCCGAGATGACTACACCTTC.

The V gene is TRBV28, the J gene TRBJ1-2, with a tentative D call TRBD1 (6 bases). The length of the CDR3 is 13 residues. Trimming stripped 6 bases from V and 2 bases from J, with 10 bases between. Germline values: CDR1 MDHEN, CDR2 SYDVKM. The CDR3 nucleotides read TGTGCCAGCAGGCCTCAGGGGAACTATGGCTACACCTTC. This codes for CASRPQGNYGYTF.

In its sample, this clone was seen a few times. For the CDR3, the DNA is TGTGCCAGCAGTTACGCCGAGGCTAACTATGGCTACACCTTC. Protein: CASSYAEANYGYTF. The rearrangement links TRBV6-5 to TRBJ1-2; D is ambiguous. CDR1 is MNHEY, CDR2 SVGAGI, per germline. The CDR3 loop spans 14 amino acids. Between the trimmed V and J ends, which lost 2 bases and 0 bases, there was a span of 7 bases.

CDR3 DNA sequence: TGTGCCTGGAGTGCCCAATCAGTGGCTTTCTTT. It specifies CAWSAQSVAFF. The chain recombines TRBV30 with TRBJ1-1; D call uncertain. There are 11 residues in the CDR3. The germline CDR1 and CDR2 sequences are GTSNPN and SVGIG (reference sequence). Trimming removed 1 base at V and 11 bases at J, with 11 bases between.

This clone was picked up a small number of times. The gene calls are TRBV28 and TRBJ2-3; 10 bases fit TRBD2. The germline V gene encodes CDR1 MDHEN and CDR2 SYDVKM. Losses at the gene ends were 2 bases for V and 2 bases for J; bases not matched to a gene: 7. The CDR3 sequence is 17 residues long. The CDR3 loop is CASSLEASGGTTDTQYF. CDR3 DNA sequence: TGTGCCAGCAGTTTAGAAGCTAGCGGGGGCACCACAGATACGCAGTATTTT. Combining the CDR3 with reference TRBV28 and TRBJ2-3 gives the whole variable domain DVKVTQSSRYLVKRTGEKVFLECVQDMDHENMFWYRQDPGLGLRLIYFSYDVKMKEKGDIPEGYSVSREKKERFSLILESASTNQTSMYLCASSLEASGGTTDTQYFGPGTRLTVL.

V is TRBV9 and J is TRBJ1-1; D ambiguous. This CDR3 is built from 14 residues. Germline V gives CDR1 SGDLS, CDR2 YYNGEE. Trimming took 4 bases from V and 4 from J, leaving 14 bases between them. The CDR3 spells CASSLRKDITEAFF. The CDR3 nucleotides are TGTGCCAGCAGCCTCCGCAAGGATATCACTGAAGCTTTCTTT. Full variable domain (missing parts from reference TRBV9 and TRBJ1-1): DSGVTQTPKHLITATGQRVTLRCSPRSGDLSVYWYQQSLDQGLQFLIQYYNGEERAKGNILERFSAQQFPDLHSELNLSSLELGDSALYFCASSLRKDITEAFFGQGTRLTVV.

This clone has just a few counts. V gene TRBV7-8 combines with J gene TRBJ2-7; D perhaps matches TRBD1 (6 bases). Germline CDR1 reads SGHVS; CDR2 reads FQNEAQ. This CDR3 spans 15 amino acids. Trimming left V 5 bases short and J 2 bases short, with 16 bases between. In nucleotides, the CDR3 is TGTGCCAGCAGCCCTACTTGGACAGCGGCCTACGAGCAGTACTTC. Amino acid sequence: CASSPTWTAAYEQYF.

The chain couples TRBV6-6 to TRBJ2-5, with 7 bases that match TRBD1. V shed 6 bases and J 5 bases; nucleotides not matched to a gene: 3. In germline, CDR1 is MNHNY, CDR2 SVGAGI (reference sequence). The length of the CDR3 is 12 residues. The chain's CDR3 is CASSQGVETQYF. Written as DNA, the CDR3 is TGTGCCAGCAGCCAGGGGGTGGAGACCCAGTACTTC.

This clone was picked up a small number of times. V usage is TRBV4-1 and J usage is TRBJ2-5, with D possibly matching TRBD2 (6 bases). V lost 2 bases and J lost 4, with 8 bases in between. Germline V gene sequence: CDR1 MGHRA, CDR2 YSYEKL. This CDR3 is 13 amino acids long. CDR3 DNA: TGCGCCAGCAGCCAATGGCGGGGAGAGACCCAGTACTTC. This sequence encodes CASSQWRGETQYF.

This clone appeared once. The chain uses TRBV6-5 and TRBJ2-3; no firm D call. V gave up 6 bases and J gave up 6 bases, with 13 bases separating them. Germline loops: CDR1 MNHEY, CDR2 SVGAGI. This CDR3 comprises 13 residues. CDR3 protein: CASRVGRADTQYF. In DNA, the CDR3 is TGTGCCAGCAGGGTAGGAAGGGCGGATACGCAGTATTTT.

The rearrangement links TRBV30 to TRBJ2-7; maybe TRBD2 (6 bases). The germline V gene encodes CDR1 GTSNPN and CDR2 SVGIG (reference sequence). CDR3 length: 18 amino acids. V was shortened by 3 bases and J by 3 bases, with 27 bases between the two germline ends. The CDR3 DNA follows: TGTGCCTGGAGCGTAAAGGCACTAGGACGGGACTCATACTACGAGCAGTACTTC. This sequence encodes CAWSVKALGRDSYYEQYF.

The rearrangement joins TRBV20-1 to TRBJ1-2; D is unclear. The CDR3 sequence is 11 residues long. Germline CDR1 reads DFQATT; CDR2 reads SNEGSKA (reference sequence). V was clipped by 3 bases and J by 4 bases, with 6 bases between them. The CDR3 is CSASEFYGYTF. Here the CDR3 DNA reads TGCAGTGCTAGTGAATTCTATGGCTACACCTTC.

J is TRBJ2-3 and V is TRBV28, with D maybe TRBD2 (5 bases). The CDR3 covers 11 residues. V was pared by 6 bases and J by 8 bases, with 9 bases between. The germline V gene has CDR1 MDHEN and CDR2 SYDVKM. CDR3 nucleotide sequence: TGTGCCAGCAGACTTGGACTTACGCAGTATTTT. Its translation: CASRLGLTQYF.

The rearrangement links TRBV27 to TRBJ2-7; D remains unclear. Germline CDR1 and CDR2: MNHEY and SMNVEV (reference sequence). CDR3 length: 12 residues. V lost 3 bases, J lost 6 bases, and 9 bases lay in between. The CDR3 coding sequence is TGTGCCAGCAGTTTCCAAGTAGGCGAGCAGTACTTC. Encoded protein: CASSFQVGEQYF.

The V gene is TRBV9, the J gene TRBJ2-5; no clear D. Trimming took 2 bases from V and 5 from J, leaving 10 bases between them. The germline V gene encodes CDR1 SGDLS and CDR2 YYNGEE. The CDR3 spans 13 residues. CDR3 amino acids: CASSVRSEETQYF. The CDR3 DNA follows: TGTGCCAGCAGCGTTAGAAGTGAGGAGACCCAGTACTTC.

The gene calls are TRBV9 and TRBJ1-2; 9 bases align to TRBD1. From germline, CDR1 is SGDLS and CDR2 YYNGEE. The CDR3 totals 15 residues. The V segment lost 4 bases and the J segment 7 bases; nucleotides outside the gene matches: 11. In DNA form, the CDR3 reads TGTGCCAGCAGCCTTGGGACAGGGCTTCGGTCTGGCTACACCTTC. This gives the protein CASSLGTGLRSGYTF. The whole variable domain, remainder taken from reference TRBV9 and TRBJ1-2, is DSGVTQTPKHLITATGQRVTLRCSPRSGDLSVYWYQQSLDQGLQFLIQYYNGEERAKGNILERFSAQQFPDLHSELNLSSLELGDSALYFCASSLGTGLRSGYTFGSGTRLTVV.

In its sample, this clone ranks as medium-sized. CDR3 residues: CASSMTSGGYNEQFF. CDR3 nucleotides: TGTGCCAGTAGTATGACTAGCGGGGGATACAATGAGCAGTTCTTC. This chain joins TRBV19 and TRBJ2-1; TRBD2 matches 12 bases. The CDR3 covers 15 residues. CDR1 and CDR2 from the germline V gene are LNHDA and SQIVND (reference sequence). The V segment lost 3 bases and the J segment 4 bases; nucleotides outside the gene matches: 1.

The CDR3, as DNA: TGTGCCTGGAGTGTGGACTATGGTCGGGAGACCCAGTACTTC. This translates into CAWSVDYGRETQYF. The chain combines TRBV30 with TRBJ2-5; possible D gene TRBD2, 6 bases. The germline V and J ends were trimmed by 0 bases and 5 bases, with 13 bases remaining between them. Germline V lookup: CDR1 GTSNPN, CDR2 SVGIG (reference sequence). CDR3 size: 14 residues.